Listed here are 2 T cell receptor beta chains from one sample, sequenced in a study of blood T cell repertoires in COVID-19. Using immunoSEQ multiplex PCR, the repertoire was profiled, and TCRdb retains in-frame clones only, with some absent. The sample lists some 250,000 clones; over 70% were seen once. The sample comprised peripheral blood. The receptor set was obtained from a woman at least 80 years old with acute or convalescent COVID-19.

The chain employs TRBV27 and TRBJ1-5, with D unclear. Trimming removed 0 bases at V and 2 bases at J, with 8 bases between. Germline V gene sequence: CDR1 MNHEY, CDR2 SMNVEV (reference sequence). There are 15 residues in the CDR3. CDR3 in DNA: TGTGCCAGCAGTTTATCTTCCGGGGGCAATCAGCCCCAGCATTTT. Translating it yields CASSLSSGGNQPQHF.

Turning to this clone: Distinct nucleotide sequences in the sample also encode this CDR3. V usage is TRBV9 and J usage is TRBJ1-1; D is uncertain. V lost 0 bases and J 4 bases, leaving 7 bases between the germline ends. Germline V gene data show CDR1 as SGDLS and CDR2 as YYNGEE. This CDR3 contains 13 residues. As DNA, the CDR3 is TGTGCCAGCAGCGTAGAGACGGGCACTGAAGCTTTCTTT. Protein sequence: CASSVETGTEAFF. The full variable domain, its missing parts supplied by reference TRBV9 and TRBJ1-1, is DSGVTQTPKHLITATGQRVTLRCSPRSGDLSVYWYQQSLDQGLQFLIQYYNGEERAKGNILERFSAQQFPDLHSELNLSSLELGDSALYFCASSVETGTEAFFGQGTRLTVV.